Listed below are T cell receptor beta chains from one sample, sequenced in a study of CD8 T cells in Susac syndrome. TCRdb used MiXCR to reprocess the immunoSEQ multiplex PCR reads, holding one entry per CDR3 protein. Here the sample spans 120,000 or so distinct CDR3 sequences, around 94% being singletons. The sample taken for sequencing was CD8+ T cells from PBMCs. Source of these receptors: a human donor with Susac syndrome. CDR3s include the opening cysteine and the closing phenylalanine or tryptophan. A D gene is named only where the DNA matches it firmly. Clone size appears in some rows only: once, few, many, or a class for an expanded clone.

CDR3aa	CDR3nt	len	abundance	v_gene	j_gene	d_gene
CASSEIGGKYF	TGTGCCAGCAGTGAAATAGGGGGGAAGTACTTC	11	.	TRBV2	TRBJ2-7	.
CASSLGQREQYF	TGTGCCAGCAGCTTGGGCCAGCGCGAGCAGTACTTC	12	.	TRBV5-6	TRBJ2-7	.
CASGLMIIRDRDSEQYF	TGTGCTAGTGGTTTGATGATAATCCGGGACAGGGATTCTGAGCAGTACTTC	17	.	TRBV12-5	TRBJ2-7	TRBD1
CASSLVVGRYNEQFF	TGTGCCAGCAGCTTGGTGGTAGGGCGCTACAATGAGCAGTTCTTC	15	.	TRBV5-5	TRBJ2-1	.
CASGFHPREGQETQYF	TGTGCTAGTGGTTTCCACCCCAGGGAGGGCCAAGAGACCCAGTACTTC	16	.	TRBV12-5	TRBJ2-5	TRBD2
CASGLLRTGETQYF	TGTGCTAGTGGTTTGCTTCGGACTGGGGAGACCCAGTACTTC	14	.	TRBV12-5	TRBJ2-5	.
CASSFSMGADEKLFF	TGTGCCAGCAGTTTTAGCATGGGGGCCGATGAAAAACTGTTTTTT	15	.	TRBV12-3/TRBV12-4	TRBJ1-4	.
CASSFARRSYNEQFF	TGTGCCAGCAGCTTCGCCAGGAGGTCCTACAATGAGCAGTTCTTC	15	.	TRBV7-2	TRBJ2-1	.
CAPISAYEQYF	TGTGCCCCGATATCAGCCTACGAGCAGTACTTC	11	.	TRBV7-7	TRBJ2-7	.
CASSPSGGNQPQHF	TGTGCCAGCTCACCGTCAGGCGGCAATCAGCCCCAGCATTTT	14	.	TRBV12-3/TRBV12-4	TRBJ1-5	.
CASSLSAPADYEQYF	TGTGCCAGCAGTTTATCGGCCCCCGCCGACTACGAGCAGTACTTC	15	.	TRBV27	TRBJ2-7	.
CASSRGLAGPQETQYF	TGTGCCAGCAGCAGGGGACTAGCGGGGCCTCAAGAGACCCAGTACTTC	16	.	TRBV7-9	TRBJ2-5	TRBD2
CASSVGTLNTEAFF	TGTGCCAGCAGTGTCGGGACACTGAACACTGAAGCTTTCTTT	14	few	TRBV27	TRBJ1-1	.
CASGQGNSDTQYF	TGTGCCAGTGGACAGGGTAATTCAGATACGCAGTATTTT	13	once	TRBV19	TRBJ2-3	TRBD1
CASRLHGQGVNQPQHF	TGTGCCAGCAGGCTTCATGGGCAGGGAGTCAATCAGCCCCAGCATTTT	16	.	TRBV12-3/TRBV12-4	TRBJ1-5	.
CASSLRGFTGELFF	TGTGCCAGCAGCTTGCGGGGGTTCACCGGGGAGCTGTTTTTT	14	.	TRBV5-6	TRBJ2-2	.
CASSQGLAGESKNIQYF	TGCGCCAGCAGCCAAGGGCTAGCGGGCGAGTCCAAAAACATTCAGTACTTC	17	.	TRBV4-3	TRBJ2-4	TRBD2
CSGVLDSPGPTDTQYF	TGCAGCGGGGTTTTGGACAGTCCAGGCCCGACAGATACGCAGTATTTT	16	.	TRBV29-1	TRBJ2-3	.
CASSVGTDLGTQYF	TGTGCCAGTTCGGTCGGGACCGATCTGGGGACCCAGTACTTC	14	.	TRBV6-2/TRBV6-3	TRBJ2-5	.
CSARAPDRGTTEAFF	TGCAGTGCTAGAGCACCCGATAGGGGAACCACTGAAGCTTTCTTT	15	.	TRBV20-1	TRBJ1-1	.
CASRNSGGVNEQFF	TGTGCCAGCAGAAATAGCGGGGGCGTCAATGAGCAGTTCTTC	14	.	TRBV6-1	TRBJ2-1	TRBD2
CASSMGETQYF	TGTGCCAGTAGTATGGGGGAGACCCAGTACTTC	11	.	TRBV19	TRBJ2-5	.
CASSQVPGGGADTQYF	TGCGCCAGCAGCCAAGTGCCTGGAGGCGGAGCAGATACGCAGTATTTT	16	once	TRBV4-1	TRBJ2-3	.
CASSLTGSNQPQHF	TGTGCCAGCAGTTTGACGGGAAGCAATCAGCCCCAGCATTTT	14	.	TRBV12-3/TRBV12-4	TRBJ1-5	.
CASSPYRQGDTGELFF	TGTGCCAGCAGCCCCTACCGACAGGGGGACACCGGGGAGCTGTTTTTT	16	.	TRBV7-8	TRBJ2-2	TRBD1